The clone carrying this T cell receptor (beta chain) was observed a handful of times. This record comes from a study of blood T cell repertoires in COVID-19. CDR1 is SGHTA and CDR2 is FQGNSA in the germline V gene. V was pared by 2 bases and J by 8 bases, with 8 bases of the junction left unmatched. CDR3 size: 16 residues. As processed by the authors: Reference gene primer amplification gave estimated nucleated cell counts. Clones were sequenced by immunoSEQ multiplex PCR, and TCRdb holds only the in-frame ones, with some missing. V, J and clone size derive from that table, while D and trimming were established from the DNA sequence. There are about 300,000 clones in the sample; roughly 85% occur only once, and roughly 14% lies in the top ten.

The rearrangement links TRBV7-2 to TRBJ2-2; TRBD2 agrees at 10 bases. The specimen sequenced was peripheral blood. The receptor was derived from a human donor in a cohort sampled during active COVID-19. The CDR3 DNA is TGTGCCAGCAGCTTAATGGGACTAGCGATCAGAGGGGAGCTGTTTTTT. It yields the protein CASSLMGLAIRGELFF.